Below, one T cell receptor beta chain is given with its context. These data originate in a study of T cells in tumors after PD-1 blockade. The germline CDR1 and CDR2 sequences are KGHDR and SFDVKD. The CDR3 is made up of 13 amino acids. With V trimmed by 4 bases and J by 8 bases, 4 bases remained unmatched. Only in-frame clones appear in the TCRdb table, and some are missing; sequencing was by immunoSEQ multiplex PCR. The table lists approximately 47,000 clones, more than 60% of them singletons. This clonotype was obtained from a human donor with advanced basal cell or squamous cell carcinoma (not recorded which). The chain has TRBV24-1 and TRBJ2-1; 7 nucleotides align to TRBD1. This specimen was PBMCs, taken before anti-PD-1 therapy. The CDR3 DNA reads TGTGCCACCAGTGACTCCGACAGGGATGAGCAGTTCTTC. Amino acids: CATSDSDRDEQFF.